Listed here are 23 T cell receptor beta chains from one sample, sequenced in a study of cytomegalovirus exposure and HLA in healthy donors. The PCR employed 60 Vbeta primers together with 13 Jbeta primers. Sequencing was performed with immunoSEQ multiplex PCR; in TCRdb, only in-frame clones are kept and a portion is missing. Altogether about 89,000 clones are present, 77% being singletons, with the ten largest covering roughly 3.7%. Sequenced input: PBMCs. These receptors came from a young man in good health and CMV-seronegative.

CDR3: CASGGDRGGGSYTF. CDR3 in DNA: TGTGCCAGCGGGGGGGACAGGGGAGGAGGAAGCTACACCTTC. The rearrangement joins TRBV6-5 to TRBJ1-2; 10 bases agree with TRBD1. Trimming removed 8 bases from V and 9 bases from J; junction bases left unmatched: 12. The CDR3 extends over 14 amino acids. Germline V CDR1 and CDR2: MNHEY, SVGAGI.

The V and J genes are TRBV6-5 and TRBJ2-1; TRBD1 matches 9 bases. V lost 5 bases and J lost 5; bases outside the gene matches: 7. Germline V gene lookup returns CDR1 MNHEY and CDR2 SVGAGI. The CDR3 is 15 residues long. Here the CDR3 reads CASSLQGAMDNEQFF. The CDR3 nucleotides read TGTGCCAGCAGTCTACAGGGGGCTATGGACAATGAGCAGTTCTTC.

The chain is built from TRBV7-9 and TRBJ1-2; 8 bases line up with TRBD1. In germline, CDR1 is SEHNR, CDR2 FQNEAQ (reference sequence). V lost 2 bases to trimming and J lost 2 bases; unmatched junction nucleotides: 13. This CDR3 contains 18 residues. CDR3 protein: CASSLRARGRDFNYGYTF. The DNA of the CDR3 is TGTGCCAGCAGCTTAAGAGCCAGGGGGCGCGACTTCAACTATGGCTACACCTTC.

The rearrangement links TRBV7-2 to TRBJ2-3; D unresolved. This CDR3 has 13 amino acids. Germline lookup yields CDR1 SGHTA and CDR2 FQGNSA. The V end lost 6 bases, the J end lost 0 bases, and 7 bases lay between the germline ends. The CDR3 spells CASRYRSTDTQYF. CDR3 sequence (DNA): TGTGCCAGCAGGTACAGAAGCACAGATACGCAGTATTTT.

The CDR3 nucleotides are TGTGCCAGCAGCCTTACAGGGACCTTGAGTATAGGGGGCGAAAGAATAGATACGCAGTATTTT. It translates to CASSLTGTLSIGGERIDTQYF. The genes are TRBV4-2 and TRBJ2-3; 7 bases fit TRBD1. Trimming took 4 bases from V and 5 from J; bases not matched to a gene: 27. This CDR3 is 21 amino acids long. Germline assignment: CDR1 LGHNA and CDR2 YNFKEQ.

This clone has only one observation. The genes are TRBV5-1 and TRBJ2-1; possibly TRBD2 for D (5 bases). Germline V CDR1 and CDR2: SGHRS, YFSETQ. CDR3 size: 15 residues. V lost 1 base and J 5 bases, leaving 13 bases between the germline ends. The CDR3 coding sequence is TGCGCCAGCAGCTTGCCCAGCGGAGCTAACAATGAGCAGTTCTTC. Protein: CASSLPSGANNEQFF.

The V gene is TRBV7-2, the J gene TRBJ1-2, with TRBD1 identical over 8 bases. Germline V gene lookup returns CDR1 SGHTA and CDR2 FQGNSA. The V gene end was trimmed by 5 bases and the J gene end by 2 bases; junction bases not matched to a gene: 10. This CDR3 has 16 amino acids. CDR3 nucleotide sequence: TGTGCCAGCAGCCCCCTCCGCGGACAGGGCAACTATGGCTACACCTTC. This sequence encodes CASSPLRGQGNYGYTF.

The rearrangement joins TRBV7-9 to TRBJ2-6, with 9 bases lining up with TRBD1. CDR1 is SEHNR, CDR2 FQNEAQ, per germline (reference sequence). With V trimmed by 5 bases and J by 2 bases, 13 bases remained unmatched. The CDR3 spans 19 residues. CDR3 DNA: TGTGCCAGCAGCCCAACGTGGGGACAGGGTAGGGCTGGGGCCAACGTCCTGACTTTC. It encodes CASSPTWGQGRAGANVLTF.

This sequence joins TRBV14 and TRBJ2-1, with a tentative D call TRBD1 (5 bases). CDR3 length: 15 amino acids. The ends were cut back, 1 base at V and 6 bases at J, with 13 bases in the middle. The germline V gene encodes CDR1 SGHDN and CDR2 FVKESK. The CDR3 region has the DNA TGTGCCAGCAGCCAAGTGGAGCAGGGCGGCAATGAGCAGTTCTTC. It yields the protein CASSQVEQGGNEQFF.

This chain links TRBV7-2 with TRBJ2-7; TRBD1 matches 10 bases. The V gene's germline CDR1 is SGHTA and CDR2 FQGNSA. V lost 5 bases, J lost 1 base, and 11 bases stayed unmatched. The CDR3 consists of 17 residues. The CDR3 DNA reads TGTGCCAGCAGCACGATAACCGGGACAGGGGCATCCTACGAGCAGTACTTC. The encoded protein is CASSTITGTGASYEQYF. Full variable domain (missing parts from reference TRBV7-2 and TRBJ2-7): GAGVSQSPSNKVTEKGKDVELRCDPISGHTALYWYRQSLGQGLEFLIYFQGNSAPDKSGLPSDRFSAERTGGSVSTLTIQRTQQEDSAVYLCASSTITGTGASYEQYFGPGTRLTVT.

The chain carries TRBV13 and TRBJ2-1, with D possibly matching TRBD1 (6 bases). V lost 4 bases to trimming and J lost 4 bases, with 17 bases between them. There are 16 residues in the CDR3. Germline lookup yields CDR1 PRHDT and CDR2 FYEKMQ (reference sequence). In nucleotides, the CDR3 is TGTGCCAGCAGCTCCGTTCTGGGACACGGTTACAATGAGCAGTTCTTC. It yields the protein CASSSVLGHGYNEQFF.

The V gene is TRBV27, the J gene TRBJ2-1; 7 positions agree with TRBD2. CDR3 length: 15 amino acids. V gave up 4 bases and J gave up 2 bases; unmatched junction bases: 5. The germline gives CDR1 MNHEY, CDR2 SMNVEV (reference sequence). CDR3 amino acids: CASSSLANAYNEQFF. DNA for the CDR3: TGTGCCAGCAGTTCACTAGCGAATGCCTACAATGAGCAGTTCTTC.

This clone was seen more than once but under ten times. The CDR3 sequence: CASSVPSGGQETQYF. DNA for the CDR3: TGTGCCAGCAGTGTCCCTAGCGGGGGCCAAGAGACCCAGTACTTC. The chain couples TRBV2 to TRBJ2-5, with 10 positions matching TRBD2. The CDR3 totals 15 residues. CDR1 is SNHLY, CDR2 FYNNEI, per germline. V dropped 4 bases and J dropped 1; count of bases not matched to a gene: 3.

The rearrangement links TRBV25-1 to TRBJ2-5; D is unresolved. Germline V gives CDR1 MGHDK, CDR2 SYGVNS. The V gene lost 2 bases and the J gene lost 1 base, with 14 bases spanning the gap. This CDR3 has 16 amino acids. This chain's CDR3 is CASSEGRRSTQETQYF. In DNA, the CDR3 is TGTGCCAGCAGTGAAGGCAGAAGGAGTACCCAAGAGACCCAGTACTTC.

V is TRBV15 and J is TRBJ2-5; 7 nucleotides match TRBD1. V was pared by 1 base and J by 2 bases, with 1 base of the junction left unmatched. The CDR3 consists of 14 residues. Germline CDR1 reads LNHNV; CDR2 reads YYDKDF (reference sequence). This CDR3 is CATSRVGQQETQYF. The DNA of the CDR3 is TGTGCCACCAGCAGAGTGGGACAGCAAGAGACCCAGTACTTC.

This chain connects TRBV5-1 to TRBJ2-7, with TRBD1 identical over 10 bases. The germline CDR1 and CDR2 sequences are SGHRS and YFSETQ. J gave up 5 bases and V 3 bases, and 5 bases lay outside the gene matches. The CDR3 has 14 residues. Here the CDR3 reads CASSWGTGVNEQYF. In DNA form, the CDR3 reads TGCGCCAGCAGCTGGGGGACAGGGGTGAACGAGCAGTACTTC.

This clone showed up just once. The chain couples TRBV10-2 to TRBJ2-3; 16 positions match TRBD2. CDR1 is WSHSY and CDR2 is SAAADI in the germline V gene. Unmatched junction bases numbered 11, after V lost 4 bases and J lost 1 base. This CDR3 is built from 20 residues. The CDR3 reads CASSGGTSGRAGIGTDTQYF. For the CDR3, the DNA is TGCGCCAGCAGTGGCGGGACTAGCGGGAGGGCAGGCATCGGCACAGATACGCAGTATTTT.

This chain connects TRBV19 to TRBJ2-1; 11 bases map to TRBD2. V gave up 5 bases and J gave up 8 bases; unmatched junction bases: 11. CDR1 LNHDA and CDR2 SQIVND come from the germline V gene (reference sequence). This CDR3 region has 16 residues. The CDR3 region is CASSLAGTSGSYEQFF. In nucleotides, the CDR3 is TGTGCCAGTAGTCTGGCCGGGACTAGCGGTTCGTATGAGCAGTTCTTC.

The chain has TRBV10-3 and TRBJ2-1; D perhaps matches TRBD1 (6 bases). Germline V gene lookup returns CDR1 ENHRY and CDR2 SYGVKD. V gave up 3 bases and J gave up 5 bases, with 14 bases separating them. The CDR3 contains 15 residues. The CDR3 reads CAISDRGSLNNEQFF. In DNA form, the CDR3 reads TGTGCCATCAGTGATAGGGGGTCCCTGAACAATGAGCAGTTCTTC.

The J gene is TRBJ1-4, the V gene TRBV6-1; 7 positions match TRBD1. The CDR3 runs 14 residues. V dropped 7 bases and J dropped 3; count of bases not matched to a gene: 5. From germline, CDR1 is MNHNS and CDR2 SASEGT. CDR3 loop: CASTRDRPNEKLFF. CDR3 coding DNA: TGTGCCAGCACCCGGGACAGACCTAATGAAAAACTGTTTTTT.

The chain joins TRBV9 to TRBJ1-1; D is possibly TRBD1 (5 bases). Germline CDR1 is SGDLS and CDR2 is YYNGEE. This CDR3 is 15 amino acids long. Trimming shortened V by 0 bases and J by 1 base, and 10 bases separated the two germline ends. CDR3 DNA sequence: TGTGCCAGCAGCGTAGCTCCGACAGCGAACACTGAAGCTTTCTTT. Protein sequence: CASSVAPTANTEAFF.

The chain's CDR3 is CASSSDRWATNEKLFF. Written as DNA, the CDR3 is TGTGCCAGCAGCTCGGACAGGTGGGCAACTAATGAAAAACTGTTTTTT. The chain employs TRBV28 and TRBJ1-4, with 7 bases fitting TRBD1. Germline V lookup: CDR1 MDHEN, CDR2 SYDVKM. J lost 0 bases, V lost 6 bases, and 7 bases had no gene match. The CDR3 spans 16 residues. Based on the CDR3 plus reference TRBV28 and TRBJ1-4, the full variable domain is DVKVTQSSRYLVKRTGEKVFLECVQDMDHENMFWYRQDPGLGLRLIYFSYDVKMKEKGDIPEGYSVSREKKERFSLILESASTNQTSMYLCASSSDRWATNEKLFFGSGTQLSVL.

This sequence joins TRBV6-1 and TRBJ2-5; possibly TRBD1 for D (5 bases). The J call may be incorrect, as the DNA end agrees better with TRBJ2-7. The germline V gene has CDR1 MNHNS and CDR2 SASEGT. The CDR3 is made up of 14 amino acids. CDR3 region: CASNKGSFSYEQYF. The CDR3 nucleotides read TGTGCCAGCAATAAGGGGTCTTTCTCCTACGAGCAGTACTTC.